This TCR beta chain was identified during a study of shared T cell receptors in the human thymus. The repertoire was sequenced with immunoSEQ multiplex PCR; TCRdb's copy has only in-frame clones and lacks some. The sample includes more than 550,000 clones, approximately 89% seen only once; the top ten take about 0.0094%. V lost 6 bases, J lost 1 base, and 18 bases lay in between. Germline CDR1 is MNHNS and CDR2 is SASEGT. The CDR3 totals 16 residues. The sample also formed part of further work on human thymus T cells. This second report adds: Thymic tissue was derived from resections collected during corrective heart surgery. Apparent bias marked the V and J gene usage of thymic and blood repertoires.

The genes are TRBV6-1 and TRBJ2-5; maybe TRBD1 (7 bases). Specimen: thymocytes. This sequence originates from a boy in the first two years of life with a congenital heart defect. This CDR3 reads CASSETPGGIQETQYF. CDR3 nucleotides: TGTGCCAGCAGCGAAACGCCAGGGGGGATCCAAGAGACCCAGTACTTC.